Reported below is one T cell receptor beta chain. The specificity of this receptor is unknown. The record has no base qualities; no much larger clone is one base away. This entry is derived from a study of glioma-infiltrating T cells after dendritic cell vaccination (dated by TCRdb to 2015 to 2016). For the study in its entirety: The cohort comprised 15 glioblastoma patients from Phase I and II dendritic cell vaccination trials, 9 newly diagnosed and 6 with recurrent disease. The vaccine was prepared from monocyte-derived dendritic cells that were cultured for roughly seven days with IL-4 and GM-CSF and then pulsed overnight with autologous tumor lysate. Between the early 2000s and the early 2010s, patients were given autologous tumor lysate-pulsed dendritic cell vaccination. In glioblastoma patients vaccinated with dendritic cells, deep sequencing of TCR beta CDR3 regions served to measure tumor-infiltrating lymphocyte content and to compare repertoires between tumor and blood. TCR sequencing metrics, including TIL content and tumor-blood repertoire overlap, were correlated with survival after dendritic cell vaccination. Patients received three intradermal dendritic cell vaccine injections at biweekly intervals in the arm below the axilla. Overall study outcomes, separate from this receptor: TCR clonality showed no direct relationship with survival, which suggests that a diverse polyclonal response may matter. The cohort was small and heterogeneous, and full blood and tumor sets were available for few patients, with initial-recurrent tumor pairs available for even fewer patients. Higher estimated pretreatment TIL content predicted longer time to progression and overall survival after dendritic cell vaccination. The three-group TCR overlap response model was described as speculative and requiring prospective validation.

CDR1 and CDR2 are drawn from the germline V gene: SGHRS, YFSETQ. The trim is 0 bases for V and 4 bases for J, with a gap of 11 bases between the germline ends. Taken from cysteine to phenylalanine, the CDR3 has 15 residues. The sequence is cut down to CDR3 DNA, 45 bases in frame from base 1. The time point label, as the study defines it: after dendritic cell vaccination, including at tumor progression/relapse. Selection of patients required sufficient residual fresh-frozen tumor tissue and over two years of available survival data. Although molecular status otherwise differed among the glioblastoma patients, no patient had an isocitrate dehydrogenase mutation. PBMC were collected before vaccination, two weeks after the third vaccination, and at tumor progression if tumor progression occurred. The Qiagen DNeasy Blood extraction Kit was used to extract genomic DNA. TCRB CDR3 regions were amplified from about 2 ug genomic DNA, or all available DNA if less, using the immunoSEQ assay. Multiplex PCR used 60 forward primers for TCR V beta segments and 13 reverse primers for J beta segments. Synthetic control templates were spiked into each sample at limiting dilution to estimate reads per starting template. Sequencing produced 87 bp reads on the Illumina HiSeq System. From the authors' description of their analysis: PCR and sequencing errors were removed by a nearest neighbor algorithm that merged closely related sequences. TCR overlap was defined as the percentage of unique tumor TCR beta sequences that were also present in the same patient's peripheral blood. As stored in TCRdb, this immuneACCESS dataset retains in-frame rearrangements with V and J assigned. A fraction of the clones does not appear; measured against another copy, unresolved V genes explain less than half of the discrepancy, and the remainder lacks a known reason. Clonal size and the V and J genes are those of that table, whereas D and trimming came from the DNA. Across this sample there are about 58,000 clones, with about 80% seen only once. Clones ranked in the top ten supply 15% to 19% of the sample.

The clonotype was recovered from a human donor with glioblastoma. The sequenced sample was blood, obtained after dendritic cell vaccination. The receptor chain draws on TRBV5-1 and TRBJ2-1; possibly the D gene is TRBD2, per 5 matching bases. CDR3 loop: CASSLVGGRYNEQFF. The nucleotides read TGCGCCAGCAGCTTGGTTGGAGGACGTTACAATGAGCAGTTCTTC.